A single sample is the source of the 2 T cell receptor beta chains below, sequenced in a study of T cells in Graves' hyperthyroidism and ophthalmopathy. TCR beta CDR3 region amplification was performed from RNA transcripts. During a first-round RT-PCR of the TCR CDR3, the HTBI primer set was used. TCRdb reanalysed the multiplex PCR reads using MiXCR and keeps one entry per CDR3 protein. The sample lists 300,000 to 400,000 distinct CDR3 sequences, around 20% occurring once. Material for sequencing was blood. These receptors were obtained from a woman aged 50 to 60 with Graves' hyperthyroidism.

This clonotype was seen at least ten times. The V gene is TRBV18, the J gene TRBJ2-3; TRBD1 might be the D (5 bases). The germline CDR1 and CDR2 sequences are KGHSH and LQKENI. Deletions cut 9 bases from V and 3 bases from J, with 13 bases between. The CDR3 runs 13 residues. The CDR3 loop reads CASTLGPTDTQYF. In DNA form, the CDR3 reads TGTGCCAGTACGTTGGGGCCTACAGATACGCAGTATTTT.

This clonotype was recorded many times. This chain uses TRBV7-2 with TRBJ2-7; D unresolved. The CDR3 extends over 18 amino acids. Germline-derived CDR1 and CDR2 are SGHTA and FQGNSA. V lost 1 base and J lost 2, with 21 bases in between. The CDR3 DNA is TGTGCCAGCAGCTTAGAATCGGGTTTGGCCTCATTCCCCTACGAGCAGTACTTC. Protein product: CASSLESGLASFPYEQYF.